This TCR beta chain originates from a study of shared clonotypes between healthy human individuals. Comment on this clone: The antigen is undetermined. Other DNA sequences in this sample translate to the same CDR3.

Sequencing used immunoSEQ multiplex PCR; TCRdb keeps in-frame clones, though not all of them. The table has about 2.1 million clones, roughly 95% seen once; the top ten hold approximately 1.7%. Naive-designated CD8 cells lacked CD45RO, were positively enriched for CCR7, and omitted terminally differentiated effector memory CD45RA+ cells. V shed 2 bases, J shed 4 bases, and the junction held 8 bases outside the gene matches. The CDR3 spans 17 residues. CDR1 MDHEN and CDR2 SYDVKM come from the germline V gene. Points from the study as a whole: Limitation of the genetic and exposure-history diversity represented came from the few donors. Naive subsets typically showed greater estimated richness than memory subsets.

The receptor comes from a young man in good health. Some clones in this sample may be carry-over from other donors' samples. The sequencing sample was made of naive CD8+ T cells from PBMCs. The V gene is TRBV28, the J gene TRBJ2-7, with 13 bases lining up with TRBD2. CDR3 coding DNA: TGTGCCAGCAGTTTAGGACCGGGACTAGCGGGAACATACGAGCAGTACTTC. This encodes CASSLGPGLAGTYEQYF.